Here is one TCR beta chain with its context. Its specificity is unknown. The data were obtained in a study of a mutant IDH1 vaccine in newly diagnosed glioma. Study-level information: Treated patients had a mean age of 40.4 years and an approximately 62% male, roughly 40% female split. Patients had received radiotherapy, temozolomide, or both previously, most receiving both.

The CDR3 runs to 13 residues. V lost 11 bases to trimming and J lost 1 base, with 12 bases between them. Germline V gives CDR1 ENHRY, CDR2 SYGVKD. Study-wide findings and caveats: Pseudoprogression apparently lacked any relation to changes in top peripheral T cell clonotypes.

TCRdb's table, derived via immunoSEQ multiplex PCR, lists solely in-frame clones and lacks some. The table records about 20,000 clones, 82% of them present only once. Time point defined: week 23, last vaccination. Vaccine doses each comprised 300 ug of mutant IDH1 20-mer peptide, with topical imiquimod. Donors harbored newly found WHO grade 3 or 4 IDH1-mutant, ATRX-lost astrocytomas. This sequence originates from a man aged 30 to 45 with glioma. The material was PBMCs, obtained from a glioma patient whose treatment included an IDH1 peptide vaccine. The V call is TRBV10-3, the J call TRBJ2-1, with TRBD1 as a possible D gene (6 bases). The CDR3 loop reads CASSRGSYNEQFF. The CDR3 region has the DNA TGTGCCTCCAGCAGGGGTTCCTACAATGAGCAGTTCTTC.